This is a list of T cell receptor beta chains from one sample in a study of tumor-infiltrating lymphocytes in primary liver carcinoma. Each CDR3 protein is one row after TCRdb ran MiXCR on the multiplex PCR reads. The sample lists about 100,000 distinct CDR3 sequences; 55% to 80% were seen once. Material for sequencing was liver tumor tissue from sampling region 2. Receptor source: a woman aged 55-70 years with primary liver carcinoma and hepatitis B virus infection. The CDR3 runs from the conserved cysteine through the conserved F or W. Each record gives: D gene, J gene, clone size, V gene, CDR3 DNA, CDR3 protein. D genes are given only for firm matches. The size entry is marked missing in some rows and otherwise reads once, few, many or a size class.

>.|TRBJ1-6|.|TRBV11-2
TGTGCCAGCGGCTTGGTTCCTAATTCACCCCTCCACTTT
CASGLVPNSPLHF
>TRBD1|TRBJ2-1|.|TRBV11-2
TGTGCCAACAGCTTAATACACGGACAGGGGTACAGGGGTGAGCAGTTCTTC
CANSLIHGQGYRGEQFF
>.|TRBJ1-5|many|TRBV28
TGTGCCAGCTGGGCGGGGCACCAGCCCCAGCATTTT
CASWAGHQPQHF
>TRBD2|TRBJ2-5|.|TRBV18
TGTGCCAGCTCACTAGCGGGAGAGACCCAGTACTTC
CASSLAGETQYF
>.|TRBJ2-5|once|TRBV5-6
TGTGCCAGCAGCTTTGTAGGGTCGGGTGAGCAGTACTTC
CASSFVGSGEQYF
>TRBD1|TRBJ1-2|.|TRBV28
TGTGCCAGCAGTTACGCCGGGACAGGCTATGGCTACACCTTC
CASSYAGTGYGYTF
>.|TRBJ2-7|once|TRBV6-6
TGTGCCAGCATGACGGGGGGCAGGGTGGTCGAGCAGTACTTC
CASMTGGRVVEQYF
>.|TRBJ1-2|.|TRBV4-1
TGCGCCAGCGGCCAGTTGCGGTTGGTCCTAGTCGTGGGGAGCTGCACCTTC
CASGQLRLVLVVGSCTF
>.|TRBJ2-1|.|TRBV28
TGTGCCAGTCTTCAGACTAGAGGGAAGGGGAGCTCCTACAATGAGCAGTTCTTC
CASLQTRGKGSSYNEQFF
>.|TRBJ1-2|many|TRBV12-5
TGTGCTAGTGGTTTGGCCTACGAACGGGCCTCCCCGTCTCCCTATGGCTACACCTTC
CASGLAYERASPSPYGYTF
>.|TRBJ1-4|.|TRBV7-9
TGTGCCAGCAGCTTAGCGGGGCAACCGGGGGAAAAACTGTTTTTT
CASSLAGQPGEKLFF
>TRBD2|TRBJ2-1|many|TRBV20-1
TGCAGTGCTAGGACCCGGGAGGGCCTCTCCAATGAGCAGTTCTTC
CSARTREGLSNEQFF
>.|TRBJ2-3|few|TRBV5-1
TGCGCCAGCAGCTTGGGACCGGGTCACACAGATACGCAGTATTTT
CASSLGPGHTDTQYF
>.|TRBJ2-1|.|TRBV6-5
TGTACCAGCAGTTATTCGTCAGACAATGAGCAGTTCTTC
CTSSYSSDNEQFF
>.|TRBJ2-1|.|TRBV11-2
TGTGCCAGCAGTCCGGACTCTAGGTACAGGGAGCGGTTCTTC
CASSPDSRYRERFF
>TRBD2|TRBJ2-6|many|TRBV28
TGTGCCAGCACGCCGGGAGGATCTGGGGCCAACGTCCTGACTTTC
CASTPGGSGANVLTF
>.|TRBJ1-2|.|TRBV4-2
TGTGCCAGTAGCCAAGTTGTGACTAACTATGGTTACACCTTC
CASSQVVTNYGYTF
>.|TRBJ2-7|.|TRBV7-9
TGTACCAGCAGCTTCCGTGCGGGGACAACCTACGAGCAGTACTTC
CTSSFRAGTTYEQYF
>.|TRBJ1-1|.|TRBV1
TGCACCGGCAGCCAATCCCTTCAGGGGACTACTGAGGCTTTCTTT
CTGSQSLQGTTEAFF
>.|TRBJ1-3|.|TRBV11-2
TGTGTCAGCAGCTTACCAGCCGGAAACACTATATATTTT
CVSSLPAGNTIYF
>.|TRBJ2-1|.|TRBV11-3
TGTGCCAGCAGTCCTCGGGGTAGTGGGAACAGTGAGCAGTTCTTC
CASSPRGSGNSEQFF
>.|TRBJ2-3|.|TRBV18
TGTGTCAGCGAACAGGTTCGCGAAGATACGCAGTATTTT
CVSEQVREDTQYF
>.|TRBJ1-5|.|TRBV7-9
TGTGCCAGCAGCGGACAGTATAGCAATCAGCCCCAGCATTTT
CASSGQYSNQPQHF
>.|TRBJ2-5|.|TRBV4-1
TGTGCCAGCAGCCAAGAACCCAGGAAGTTTCCCCTTGGCCAAGAGACCCAGTACTTC
CASSQEPRKFPLGQETQYF
>.|TRBJ1-4|.|TRBV29-1
TGCGGCGTTGGGCAGGGGTCCTCAACTAATGAAGAACTGTTTTTT
CGVGQGSSTNEELFF
>.|TRBJ2-1|.|TRBV21-1
TGTGCCAGCAGCAAAAGGTATAGCGGGAGTAACGACAATGAGCAGTTCTTC
CASSKRYSGSNDNEQFF
>.|TRBJ2-3|many|TRBV29-1
TGCAGCGTTGTGGTGGGAGCTACCACAGATACGCAGTATTTT
CSVVVGATTDTQYF
>.|TRBJ2-7|.|TRBV12-3/TRBV12-4
TGTGCCAGCAGTTTATCCCACGACCCCTACGGGCAGTACTTC
CASSLSHDPYGQYF
>TRBD2|TRBJ2-3|.|TRBV4-1
TGCACCAGCAGCGATGACCGGGAGGGGTATCTCTACAATGAGCAGTTCTTT
CTSSDDREGYLYNEQFF
>.|TRBJ1-2|.|TRBV5-1
TGCACCAGCAGCTTGGGGGACACCCTCGGGTTTGGCTACACCTTC
CTSSLGDTLGFGYTF
>.|TRBJ2-5|.|TRBV29-1
TGCAGCGCGTATTCGGGACTTCATGAGACCCAGTACTTC
CSAYSGLHETQYF
>.|TRBJ1-2|.|TRBV6-1
TGTGCCAGCAGTGACCGGCGGGGGGGCGCGTACTATGGCTACACCTTC
CASSDRRGGAYYGYTF
>TRBD2|TRBJ2-7|.|TRBV29-1
TGCAGCGTTGTAAGGACTAGGGATACCCACGAGCAGTACTTC
CSVVRTRDTHEQYF
>.|TRBJ2-7|few|TRBV18
TGTGCCAGCTCACCAGGCAGGGGTTCCTACGAGCAGTACTTC
CASSPGRGSYEQYF
>TRBD1|TRBJ1-3|medium-sized|TRBV11-2
TGTGCCAGCAGAAGGACAGGGTTGAACACCATATATTTT
CASRRTGLNTIYF
>.|TRBJ2-5|.|TRBV11-2
TGTGCCAGCAGCAAGGGCTGGGGTCAGGAGACCCAGTACTTC
CASSKGWGQETQYF
>.|TRBJ2-5|.|TRBV6-6
TGTGCCAACAGTCCATTCGGGGTAGAGACCCAGTACTTC
CANSPFGVETQYF
>.|TRBJ1-2|.|TRBV6-5
TGTGCCAGCAGTACCCCACCCAGGGATGTCTACACCTTC
CASSTPPRDVYTF
>.|TRBJ1-2|once|TRBV11-2
TGTACCAGCAGCTTAAGAGATACATGGCCCTGTTATGGCTACACCTTC
CTSSLRDTWPCYGYTF
>.|TRBJ2-1|.|TRBV11-2
TGTGCCAGCAGCATGGGGGGAGTAGACATTGAGCAGTTCTTC
CASSMGGVDIEQFF
>.|TRBJ2-6|.|TRBV19
TGTGCCAGTAGATCATTTACGTCGGCAGGGGCCAACGTCCTGACTTTC
CASRSFTSAGANVLTF
>.|TRBJ2-3|.|TRBV5-1
TGCGCCAGCAGCTTATCCGGACAGACTGGCACAGATGCGCAGTATTTT
CASSLSGQTGTDAQYF
>TRBD2|TRBJ2-7|.|TRBV6-5
TGTGCCAGCAGTGGGAGGGCGTACGAGCAGTACTTC
CASSGRAYEQYF
>.|TRBJ2-1|many|TRBV12-3/TRBV12-4
TGTGCCAGCAGACCCAGGGGCTACAATGAGCAGTTCTTC
CASRPRGYNEQFF
>.|TRBJ2-5|.|TRBV6-6
TGTGTCAGCAGCCTAACCGGAACACAAGAGACCCAGTACTTC
CVSSLTGTQETQYF
>TRBD2|TRBJ2-5|.|TRBV10-2
TGCGCCAACAGTGCTCCTCAGCGGGGTCAAGAGACCCAGTACTTC
CANSAPQRGQETQYF
>TRBD1|TRBJ1-5|many|TRBV29-1
TGCAGCGTCCTCGGACAGGGAGGAACGGATCAGCCCCAGCATTTT
CSVLGQGGTDQPQHF
>.|TRBJ1-5|.|TRBV4-2
TGTGCCAGCACCTCGGGTCGCACAGATACGCAGCATTTT
CASTSGRTDTQHF
>.|TRBJ2-3|.|TRBV11-2
TGTGCCAGCAGGCCCTCTGCGACTAGTATAGATACGCGGTATTTT
CASRPSATSIDTRYF
>TRBD2|TRBJ2-7|.|TRBV29-1
TGCAGCTTTGCCCTAACTAGCGGGAGTAGGGAGCAGTACTTC
CSFALTSGSREQYF
>.|TRBJ1-5|.|TRBV2
TGTGCCAGCAGAACCGAGGGGTACAATCAGCCCCAGCATTTT
CASRTEGYNQPQHF
>.|TRBJ2-7|.|TRBV11-2
TGTGCCAGTAGCTTAGATCATACAGGGCCATATGAGCAGTACTTC
CASSLDHTGPYEQYF
>.|TRBJ2-1|.|TRBV11-3
TGTGCCAGCAGCTTAGGTCGGGGGGCGTGGGGTGTCGAGGAGCAATTCTTC
CASSLGRGAWGVEEQFF